The T cell receptor beta chain described here comes from a study of PD-1 blockade in classical Hodgkin lymphoma. Overall study results and limits: At C4D1, TCR diversity had climbed significantly for CD4+ cells, though not for CD8+ cells.

Time point specified: cycle 4 day 1 (C4D1), after six to seven weeks of nivolumab. Every patient experienced relapse after autologous stem cell transplantation, and brentuximab vedotin exposure varied. V was shortened by 8 bases and J by 7 bases, with 12 bases between the two germline ends. Germline V gene data show CDR1 as SEHNR and CDR2 as FQNEAQ (reference sequence). The CDR3 is 12 amino acids. On this clone: As yet, its antigen is unknown.

TCRdb's copy holds only in-frame clones and misses some; the assay was immunoSEQ multiplex PCR. This sample has about 90,000 clones; 90% occur once, and the top ten carry under 3.5%. Sample: peripheral blood mononuclear cells (PBMCs), taken before the fourth cycle of nivolumab. The genes are TRBV7-9 and TRBJ1-5; maybe TRBD1 (5 bases). The sequence came from a human donor with classical Hodgkin lymphoma. CDR3 amino acids: CASGGGGQPQHF. The CDR3 DNA reads as TGTGCCAGCGGGGGGGGAGGCCAGCCCCAGCATTTT.